The 21 T cell receptor beta chains presented below share a single source sample, sequenced in a study of cytomegalovirus exposure and HLA in healthy donors. It was with 60 Vbeta and 13 Jbeta primers that the PCR ran. The method was immunoSEQ multiplex PCR; TCRdb's version includes in-frame clones alone and lacks a portion of them. Among hundreds of thousands of clones listed, over 75% were seen once. Sequenced material: PBMCs. The receptors were sampled from a girl aged 2 to 9 in good health and CMV-seronegative.

The gene calls are TRBV5-5 and TRBJ2-7; 7 positions match TRBD1. V was pared by 4 bases and J by 3 bases, with 10 bases of the junction left unmatched. From germline, CDR1 is SGHKS and CDR2 YYEKEE (reference sequence). The length of the CDR3 is 15 residues. Written as DNA, the CDR3 is TGTGCCAGCAGCCCCCGACAGGGCCCCTACTACGAGCAGTACTTC. This encodes CASSPRQGPYYEQYF.

This clone was seen only a few times. The CDR3 is CASSLRGKGFQETQYF. The CDR3 nucleotides are TGTGCCAGCAGCTTACGGGGAAAGGGCTTCCAAGAGACCCAGTACTTC. V and J are TRBV5-6 and TRBJ2-5; a weak D match, TRBD2 (5 bases). The CDR3 has 16 residues. Germline values: CDR1 SGHDT, CDR2 YYEEEE. Between the trimmed V and J ends, which lost 2 bases and 1 base, there was a span of 15 bases. Together with reference TRBV5-6 and TRBJ2-5, the CDR3 gives the full variable domain: DAGVTQSPTHLIKTRGQQVTLRCSPKSGHDTVSWYQQALGQGPQFIFQYYEEEERQRGNFPDRFSGHQFPNYSSELNVNALLLGDSALYLCASSLRGKGFQETQYFGPGTRLLVL.

J is TRBJ1-2 and V is TRBV15, with a tentative D call TRBD1 (5 bases). The CDR3 is made up of 12 amino acids. Between the trimmed V and J ends, which lost 0 bases and 8 bases, there was a span of 7 bases. The V gene's germline CDR1 is LNHNV and CDR2 YYDKDF (reference sequence). The CDR3 here is CATSRDRAGYTF. CDR3 sequence (DNA): TGTGCCACCAGCAGAGACAGGGCGGGCTACACCTTC.

This clone turned up a few times. V is TRBV30 and J is TRBJ1-5, with D unclear. The germline CDR1 and CDR2 sequences are GTSNPN and SVGIG (reference sequence). This CDR3 is built from 14 residues. The V and J ends lost 1 base and 4 bases respectively, with 11 bases between them. The CDR3 region has the DNA TGTGCCTGGAGTGGAACAGTTCGTAATCAGCCCCAGCATTTT. This gives the protein CAWSGTVRNQPQHF. The entire variable domain, with the rest obtained from reference TRBV30 and TRBJ1-5, is as follows: SQTIHQWPATLVQPVGSPLSLECTVEGTSNPNLYWYRQAAGRGLQLLFYSVGIGQISSEVPQNLSASRPQDRQFILSSKKLLLSDSGFYLCAWSGTVRNQPQHFGDGTRLSIL.

On this clone itself: Germline is not matched at one junction end, which may reflect a read error. This rearrangement joins TRBV7-2 to TRBJ2-1, with D perhaps matching TRBD1 (7 bases). Germline V lookup: CDR1 SGHTA, CDR2 FQGNSA. This CDR3 is 15 amino acids long. As DNA, the CDR3 is TGTGCCGGCAGCTCCGCGGGACAGCTACACAATGAGCAGTTCTTC. Its protein is CAGSSAGQLHNEQFF.

The chain links TRBV7-9 to TRBJ1-1, with D possibly matching TRBD1 (6 bases). Trimming shortened V by 5 bases and J by 1 base, and 14 bases separated the two germline ends. CDR3 size: 15 residues. Germline CDR1 reads SEHNR; CDR2 reads FQNEAQ (reference sequence). CDR3 in DNA: TGTGCCAGCAGCCATGCGGACAGACAGAACACTGAAGCTTTCTTT. This codes for CASSHADRQNTEAFF.

This sequence joins TRBV19 and TRBJ1-4, with TRBD1 matching over 8 bases. The length of the CDR3 is 13 residues. Trimming at V came to 9 bases and at J to 6 bases, leaving 6 bases not matched to a gene. CDR1 and CDR2 (germline): LNHDA, SQIVND (reference sequence). CDR3 sequence reads: CASSRGRYEKLFF. The CDR3 region has the DNA TGTGCCAGCAGCAGGGGGCGGTATGAAAAACTGTTTTTT.

The rearrangement links TRBV7-3 to TRBJ1-2, with D maybe TRBD1 (5 bases). With 5 bases removed from V and 13 bases from J, the gap between germline ends came to 20 bases. Germline values: CDR1 SGHTA, CDR2 FQGTGA. CDR3 length equals 13 residues. CDR3 loop: CASSQDTGGYITF. CDR3 sequence (DNA): TGTGCCAGCAGCCAGGACACCGGGGGTTATATCACCTTC.

A single count supports this clone. This sequence joins TRBV5-6 and TRBJ1-2; TRBD1 might be the D (6 bases). Germline loops: CDR1 SGHDT, CDR2 YYEEEE. The CDR3 contains 16 residues. Between the trimmed V and J ends, which lost 0 bases and 5 bases, there was a span of 17 bases. Here the CDR3 DNA reads TGTGCCAGCAGCTTGGGCCGGACAGCTTTCCATTATGGCTACACCTTC. Protein: CASSLGRTAFHYGYTF.

This chain uses TRBV19 with TRBJ1-5, with 8 bases aligning to TRBD1. Trimming cost V 4 bases and J 4 bases; bases outside gene matches: 6. The CDR3 spans 15 residues. Germline V gene data show CDR1 as LNHDA and CDR2 as SQIVND (reference sequence). Here the CDR3 reads CASSTPGQVNQPQHF. CDR3 nucleotides: TGTGCCAGTAGTACCCCGGGACAGGTTAATCAGCCCCAGCATTTT.

In the case of this clone: A read error may account for a junction end that differs from germline. The rearrangement links TRBV11-2 to TRBJ1-2, with D tentatively TRBD1 (6 bases). CDR3 length: 12 residues. Germline assignment: CDR1 SGHAT and CDR2 FQNNGV. The CDR3, as DNA: TGTGCCAGCAGCCCCTCTGGACAGATCTTGGCCTTC. This translates into CASSPSGQILAF.

The V call is TRBV29-1, the J call TRBJ1-1; a possible D gene is TRBD1 (5 bases). CDR1 and CDR2 (germline): SQVTM, ANQGSEA. The CDR3 spans 15 residues. V lost 2 bases, J lost 3 bases, and 16 bases lay in between. The CDR3 loop is CSVERAGLGDTEAFF. The CDR3 DNA reads as TGCAGCGTTGAAAGGGCAGGGTTAGGGGACACTGAAGCTTTCTTT.

V is TRBV5-5 and J is TRBJ1-2; D not certain. V dropped 4 bases and J dropped 3 bases, with 19 bases sitting between them. Per germline, CDR1 SGHKS and CDR2 YYEKEE (reference sequence). The CDR3 is made up of 16 amino acids. CDR3 sequence: CASSPKMNNRYYGYTF. The CDR3 DNA is TGTGCCAGCAGCCCGAAGATGAATAACAGATACTATGGCTACACCTTC. The whole variable domain, remainder taken from reference TRBV5-5 and TRBJ1-2, is DAGVTQSPTHLIKTRGQQVTLRCSPISGHKSVSWYQQVLGQGPQFIFQYYEKEERGRGNFPDRFSARQFPNYSSELNVNALLLGDSALYLCASSPKMNNRYYGYTFGSGTRLTVV.

The rearrangement uses TRBV29-1 and TRBJ1-1; D is uncertain. V was trimmed by 6 bases and J by 0 bases, leaving 11 bases between them. CDR1 is SQVTM, CDR2 ANQGSEA, per germline. CDR3 size: 13 residues. DNA of the CDR3: TGCAGCGTCAGACTGACGGTGAACACTGAAGCTTTCTTT. Protein product: CSVRLTVNTEAFF.

This chain connects TRBV4-2 to TRBJ1-3, with D unclear. The CDR3 totals 16 residues. V lost 0 bases to trimming and J lost 0 bases, with 9 bases between them. Per germline, CDR1 LGHNA and CDR2 YNFKEQ. CDR3: CASSQDGPNSGNTIYF. As DNA, the CDR3 is TGTGCCAGCAGCCAAGATGGCCCGAACTCTGGAAACACCATATATTTT.

Comment on this clone: At the DNA level, this CDR3 is encoded by other sequences in the same sample as well. The chain couples TRBV9 to TRBJ2-5; D uncertain. V gave up 0 bases and J gave up 2 bases, with 8 bases separating them. Germline CDR1 and CDR2: SGDLS and YYNGEE. The CDR3 covers 14 residues. In DNA form, the CDR3 reads TGTGCCAGCAGCGTAGGGAGTGGGCAAGAGACCCAGTACTTC. This encodes CASSVGSGQETQYF.

The chain links TRBV4-2 to TRBJ2-7; TRBD2 is a possible D gene (6 bases). The germline gives CDR1 LGHNA, CDR2 YNFKEQ. The CDR3 spans 15 residues. V lost 1 base and J lost 5, with 15 bases in between. CDR3 residues: CASSQVAGPSNEQYF. The CDR3, as DNA: TGTGCCAGCAGCCAAGTTGCGGGACCTTCTAACGAGCAGTACTTC.

Note on this clone: This specimen includes other DNA sequences encoding the same CDR3. The chain employs TRBV19 and TRBJ2-3; a possible D gene is TRBD2 (5 bases). Trimming took 4 bases from V and 3 from J, leaving 5 bases between them. The germline gives CDR1 LNHDA, CDR2 SQIVND (reference sequence). The CDR3 loop spans 12 amino acids. The CDR3 loop reads CASSRGTDTQYF. CDR3 DNA sequence: TGTGCCAGTAGTAGAGGGACAGATACGCAGTATTTT.

The chain is built from TRBV11-2 and TRBJ1-2; TRBD1 matches 7 bases. V was pared by 3 bases and J by 6 bases, with 4 bases of the junction left unmatched. In germline, CDR1 is SGHAT, CDR2 FQNNGV. The CDR3 length is 13 residues. The CDR3 here is CASSLDRNDGYTF. The DNA of the CDR3 is TGTGCCAGCAGCTTGGACAGGAACGATGGCTACACCTTC.

The genes are TRBV7-9 and TRBJ1-6; D uncertain. The CDR3 consists of 14 residues. The V gene lost 6 bases and the J gene lost 7 bases, with 13 bases spanning the gap. Germline V CDR1 and CDR2: SEHNR, FQNEAQ (reference sequence). CDR3 sequence reads: CASRPSLANSPLHF. The CDR3 DNA reads as TGTGCCAGCAGACCGAGCTTAGCAAATTCACCCCTCCACTTT.

This chain links TRBV6-1 with TRBJ2-7; 13 nucleotides match TRBD2. The CDR3 is made up of 15 amino acids. The V gene's germline CDR1 is MNHNS and CDR2 SASEGT. Trimming cost V 6 bases and J 0 bases; bases outside gene matches: 2. The CDR3 DNA reads as TGTGCCAGCAGGGGACTAGCGGGACCCTCCTACGAGCAGTACTTC. It yields the protein CASRGLAGPSYEQYF.